Shown below are 12 T cell receptor beta chains from a single sample sequenced in a study of blood T cell repertoires in COVID-19. Libraries were prepared by immunoSEQ multiplex PCR; TCRdb keeps only in-frame clonotypes and omits some of them. This sample has roughly 200,000 clones, with about 83% found just once. Sequenced: peripheral blood. The receptor source for this set is a person between 65 and 79 years old with COVID-19, enrolled during active disease.

This chain uses TRBV19 with TRBJ2-2; 8 bases line up with TRBD1. The CDR3 has 13 amino acids. Germline values: CDR1 LNHDA, CDR2 SQIVND (reference sequence). V was clipped by 8 bases and J by 6 bases; unmatched bases: 5. The DNA of the CDR3 is TGTGCCAGTCGGGGGACAGGACCCGGGGAGCTGTTTTTT. Protein sequence: CASRGTGPGELFF.

This clone turned up a few times. This chain uses TRBV6-5 with TRBJ2-7; D is possibly TRBD2 (5 bases). CDR1 is MNHEY, CDR2 SVGAGI, per germline. The CDR3 sequence is 11 residues long. V dropped 6 bases and J dropped 6 bases, with 9 bases sitting between them. This CDR3 reads CASRSGSEQYF. The CDR3 DNA reads TGTGCCAGCAGGAGCGGCTCCGAGCAGTACTTC.

The CDR3 nucleotides read TGTGCCAGTAGTACGCTAAATCCAGAGACAGGGAGCTATGGCTACACCTTC. Protein sequence: CASSTLNPETGSYGYTF. The chain has TRBV19 and TRBJ1-2, with 7 nucleotides matching TRBD1. The CDR3 consists of 17 residues. CDR1 is LNHDA and CDR2 is SQIVND in the germline V gene (reference sequence). With 4 bases clipped from V and 4 bases from J, the junction kept 15 bases outside the gene matches.

The chain joins TRBV11-3 to TRBJ2-7; a possible D gene is TRBD1 (5 bases). The CDR3 contains 15 residues. Trimming took off 1 base at V and 1 base at J, with 11 bases between the two ends. Per germline, CDR1 SGHNT and CDR2 YENEEA. CDR3 nucleotides: TGTGCCAGCAGCTTAGGGGGCAACCCTTCCTACGAGCAGTACTTC. Translated: CASSLGGNPSYEQYF.

This rearrangement joins TRBV28 to TRBJ1-4, with D possibly TRBD1 on 5 matching bases. Trimming stripped 4 bases from V and 8 bases from J, with 8 bases between. There are 12 residues in the CDR3. Germline CDR1 and CDR2: MDHEN and SYDVKM. CDR3 amino acids: CASSSGGEKLFF. The CDR3 nucleotides read TGTGCCAGCAGTTCTGGGGGGGAAAAACTGTTTTTT.

The chain joins TRBV4-1 to TRBJ2-2; tentative D call: TRBD2 (6 bases). The CDR3 length is 14 residues. Trimming took off 2 bases at V and 4 bases at J, with 8 bases between the two ends. In germline, CDR1 is MGHRA, CDR2 YSYEKL. CDR3 sequence reads: CASSQTGSTGELFF. CDR3 in DNA: TGCGCCAGCAGCCAAACCGGGAGCACCGGGGAGCTGTTTTTT.

The rearrangement uses TRBV28 and TRBJ2-7; tentative D call: TRBD2 (6 bases). CDR3 length equals 14 residues. CDR1 MDHEN and CDR2 SYDVKM come from the germline V gene. Between the trimmed V and J ends, which lost 3 bases and 7 bases, there was a span of 16 bases. CDR3 loop: CASSFTGGRREQYF. CDR3 nucleotide sequence: TGTGCCAGCAGTTTTACAGGAGGGAGAAGGGAGCAGTACTTC.

The V gene is TRBV19, the J gene TRBJ1-1, with 8 bases identical to TRBD1. Unmatched junction bases numbered 11, after V lost 5 bases and J lost 6 bases. Germline V CDR1 and CDR2: LNHDA, SQIVND (reference sequence). This CDR3 contains 15 residues. CDR3 sequence: CASSVRTGSTSEAFF. CDR3 nucleotides: TGTGCCAGTAGTGTCCGGACAGGGAGTACTTCTGAAGCTTTCTTT.

The chain joins TRBV7-6 to TRBJ2-1; D may be TRBD2 (6 bases). V lost 5 bases, J lost 8 bases, and 22 bases lay in between. Germline CDR1 and CDR2: SGHVS and FNYEAQ. CDR3 length equals 16 residues. CDR3 sequence (DNA): TGTGCCAGCAGCCCCACCGGAATTCTAGCGTCGGATGAGCAGTTCTTC. This encodes CASSPTGILASDEQFF. Looking up the rest from reference TRBV7-6 and TRBJ2-1 gives the full variable domain: GAGVSQSPRYKVTKRGQDVALRCDPISGHVSLYWYRQALGQGPEFLTYFNYEAQQDKSGLPNDRFSAERPEGSISTLTIQRTEQRDSAMYRCASSPTGILASDEQFFGPGTRLTVL.

V and J are TRBV29-1 and TRBJ2-7; TRBD2 matches at 14 bases. J gave up 0 bases and V 6 bases, and 4 bases lay outside the gene matches. The CDR3 contains 15 residues. Germline CDR1 reads SQVTM; CDR2 reads ANQGSEA. CDR3 in amino acids: CSVQGLAGDSYEQYF. CDR3 DNA: TGCAGCGTCCAGGGACTAGCGGGGGACTCCTACGAGCAGTACTTC.

The V call is TRBV10-3, the J call TRBJ1-3; TRBD1 matches 8 bases. J gave up 4 bases and V 6 bases, and 5 bases lay outside the gene matches. This CDR3 region has 14 residues. Germline loops: CDR1 ENHRY, CDR2 SYGVKD. CDR3 bases: TGTGCCATCAGAGACGACAGGGGCGGAAACACCATATATTTT. It yields the protein CAIRDDRGGNTIYF.

The chain joins TRBV7-9 to TRBJ1-4; 9 nucleotides agree with TRBD1. CDR1 and CDR2 (germline): SEHNR, FQNEAQ (reference sequence). The CDR3 extends over 15 amino acids. V lost 5 bases and J lost 8; bases outside the gene matches: 9. CDR3 loop: CASSPLTGGEEKLFF. As DNA, the CDR3 is TGTGCCAGCAGCCCTCTCACAGGGGGCGAGGAAAAACTGTTTTTT.